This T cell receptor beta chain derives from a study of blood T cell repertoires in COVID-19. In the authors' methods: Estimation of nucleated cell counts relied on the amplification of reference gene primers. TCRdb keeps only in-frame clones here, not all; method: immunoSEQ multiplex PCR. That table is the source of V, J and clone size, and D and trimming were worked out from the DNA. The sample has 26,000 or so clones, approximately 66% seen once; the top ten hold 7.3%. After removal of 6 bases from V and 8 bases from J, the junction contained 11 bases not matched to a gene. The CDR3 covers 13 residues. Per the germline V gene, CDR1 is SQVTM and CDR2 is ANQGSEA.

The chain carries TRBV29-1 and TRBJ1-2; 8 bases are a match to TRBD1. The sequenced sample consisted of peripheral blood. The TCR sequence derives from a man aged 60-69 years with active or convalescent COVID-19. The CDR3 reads CSVSSDRARGYTF. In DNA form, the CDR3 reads TGCAGCGTATCGTCGGACAGGGCTCGAGGCTACACCTTC. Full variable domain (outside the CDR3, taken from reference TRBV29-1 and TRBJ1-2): SAVISQKPSRDICQRGTSLTIQCQVDSQVTMMFWYRQQPGQSLTLIATANQGSEATYESGFVIDKFPISRPNLTFSTLTVSNMSPEDSSIYLCSVSSDRARGYTFGSGTRLTVV.